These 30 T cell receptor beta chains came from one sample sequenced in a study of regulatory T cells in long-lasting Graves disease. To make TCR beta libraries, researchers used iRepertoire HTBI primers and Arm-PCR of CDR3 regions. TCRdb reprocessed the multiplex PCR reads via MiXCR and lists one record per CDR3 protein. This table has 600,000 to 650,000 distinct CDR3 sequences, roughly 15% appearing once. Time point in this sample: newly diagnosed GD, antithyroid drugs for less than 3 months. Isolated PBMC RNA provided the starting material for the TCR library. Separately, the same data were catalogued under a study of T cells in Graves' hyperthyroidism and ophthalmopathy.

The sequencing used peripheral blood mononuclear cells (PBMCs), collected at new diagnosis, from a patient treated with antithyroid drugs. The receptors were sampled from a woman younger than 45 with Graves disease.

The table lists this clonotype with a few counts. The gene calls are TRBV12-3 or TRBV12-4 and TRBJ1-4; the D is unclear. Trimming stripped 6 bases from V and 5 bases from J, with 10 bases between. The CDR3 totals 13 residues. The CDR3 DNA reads TGTGCCAGCAGCCTTTTTGAGAATGAAAAACTGTTTTTT. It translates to CASSLFENEKLFF.

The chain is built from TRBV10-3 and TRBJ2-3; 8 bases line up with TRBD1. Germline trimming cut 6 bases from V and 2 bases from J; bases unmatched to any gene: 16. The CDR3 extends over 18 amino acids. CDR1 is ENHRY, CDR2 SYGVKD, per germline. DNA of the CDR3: TGTGCCATCAGGACCGGGACAGGTCAAAATGAGAACACAGATACGCAGTATTTT. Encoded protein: CAIRTGTGQNENTDTQYF.

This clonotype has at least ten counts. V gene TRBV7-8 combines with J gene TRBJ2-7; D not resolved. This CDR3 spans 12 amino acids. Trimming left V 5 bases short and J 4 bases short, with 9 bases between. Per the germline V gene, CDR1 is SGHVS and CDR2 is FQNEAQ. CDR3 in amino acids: CASSRGLYEQYF. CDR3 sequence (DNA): TGTGCCAGCAGCCGCGGTCTGTACGAGCAGTACTTC.

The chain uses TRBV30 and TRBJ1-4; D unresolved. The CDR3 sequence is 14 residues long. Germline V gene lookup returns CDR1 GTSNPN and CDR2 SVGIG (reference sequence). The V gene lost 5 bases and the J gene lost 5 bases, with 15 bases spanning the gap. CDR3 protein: CAWATPDLNEKLFF. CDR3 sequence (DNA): TGTGCCTGGGCCACCCCCGACCTAAATGAAAAACTGTTTTTT.

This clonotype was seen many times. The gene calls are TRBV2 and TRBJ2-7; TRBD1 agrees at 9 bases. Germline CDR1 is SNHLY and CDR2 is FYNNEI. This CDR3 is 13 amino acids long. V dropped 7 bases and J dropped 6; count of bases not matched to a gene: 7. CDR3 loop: CASTDRGPGEQYF. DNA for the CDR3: TGTGCCAGCACGGACAGGGGACCTGGCGAGCAGTACTTC.

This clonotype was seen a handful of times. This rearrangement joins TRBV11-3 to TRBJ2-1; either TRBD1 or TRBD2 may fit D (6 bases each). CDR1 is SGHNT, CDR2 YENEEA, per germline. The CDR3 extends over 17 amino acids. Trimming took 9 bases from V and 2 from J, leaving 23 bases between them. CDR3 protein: CARPGDWGTGTYNEQFF. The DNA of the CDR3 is TGTGCCAGACCAGGGGACTGGGGAACCGGCACCTACAATGAGCAGTTCTTC.

Written as DNA, the CDR3 is TGTGCCAGCAGCCCCTCGGTCGGTCCGGGGACGGATGAGCAGTTCTTC. This encodes CASSPSVGPGTDEQFF. The rearrangement uses TRBV7-8 and TRBJ2-1; TRBD1 or TRBD2 may be the D gene (5 bases each). Germline V lookup: CDR1 SGHVS, CDR2 FQNEAQ. CDR3 length: 16 residues. Trimming left V 5 bases short and J 8 bases short, with 22 bases between. Full variable domain (rest looked up from reference TRBV7-8 and TRBJ2-1): GAGVSQSPRYKVAKRGQDVALRCDPISGHVSLFWYQQALGQGPEFLTYFQNEAQLDKSGLPSDRFFAERPEGSVSTLKIQRTQQEDSAVYLCASSPSVGPGTDEQFFGPGTRLTVL.

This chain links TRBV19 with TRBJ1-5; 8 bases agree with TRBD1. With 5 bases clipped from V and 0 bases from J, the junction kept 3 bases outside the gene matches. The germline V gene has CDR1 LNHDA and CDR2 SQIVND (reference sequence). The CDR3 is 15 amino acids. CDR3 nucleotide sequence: TGTGCCAGTAGTGCGACAGGGGTTAGCAATCAGCCCCAGCATTTT. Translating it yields CASSATGVSNQPQHF.

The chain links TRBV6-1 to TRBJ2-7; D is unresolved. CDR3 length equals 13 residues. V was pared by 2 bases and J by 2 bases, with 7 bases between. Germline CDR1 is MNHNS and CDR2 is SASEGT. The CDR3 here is CASSENGPYEQYF. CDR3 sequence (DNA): TGTGCCAGCAGTGAAAACGGACCCTACGAGCAGTACTTC.

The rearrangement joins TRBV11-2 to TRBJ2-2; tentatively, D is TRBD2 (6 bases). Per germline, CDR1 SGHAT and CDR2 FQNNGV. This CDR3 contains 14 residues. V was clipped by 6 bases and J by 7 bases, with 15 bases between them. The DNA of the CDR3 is TGTGCCAGCAGTTTGACTAGAAGTGGCGGGGAGCTGTTTTTT. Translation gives CASSLTRSGGELFF.

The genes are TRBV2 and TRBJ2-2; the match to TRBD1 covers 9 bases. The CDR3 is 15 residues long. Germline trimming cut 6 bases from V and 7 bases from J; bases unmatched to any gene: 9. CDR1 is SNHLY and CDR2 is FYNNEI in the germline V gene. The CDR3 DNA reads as TGTGCCAGCAGCGCACAGGGGGCGCTTGGCGGGGAGCTGTTTTTT. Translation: CASSAQGALGGELFF.

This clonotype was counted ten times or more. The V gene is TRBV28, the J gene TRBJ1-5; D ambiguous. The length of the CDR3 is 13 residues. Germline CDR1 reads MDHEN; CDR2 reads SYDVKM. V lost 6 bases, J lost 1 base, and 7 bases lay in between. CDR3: CASSLMSNQPQHF. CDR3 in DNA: TGTGCCAGCAGCTTAATGAGCAATCAGCCCCAGCATTTT.

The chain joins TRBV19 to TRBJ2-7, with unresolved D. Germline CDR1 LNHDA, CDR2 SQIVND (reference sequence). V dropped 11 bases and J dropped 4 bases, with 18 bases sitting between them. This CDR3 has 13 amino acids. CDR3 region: CACGIGGRYEQYF. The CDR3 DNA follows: TGTGCCTGTGGGATCGGCGGTAGATACGAGCAGTACTTC. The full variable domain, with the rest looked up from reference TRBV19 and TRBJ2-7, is DGGITQSPKYLFRKEGQNVTLSCEQNLNHDAMYWYRQDPGQGLRLIYYSQIVNDFQKGDIAEGYSVSREKKESFPLTVTSAQKNPTAFYLCACGIGGRYEQYFGPGTRLTVT.

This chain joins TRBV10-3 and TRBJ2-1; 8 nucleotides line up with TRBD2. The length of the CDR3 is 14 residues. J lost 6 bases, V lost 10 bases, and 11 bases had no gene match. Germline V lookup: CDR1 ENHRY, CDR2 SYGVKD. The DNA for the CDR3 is TGTGCCACGGGGGGTGCGGGAGGTGGCAATGAGCAGTTCTTC. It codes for CATGGAGGGNEQFF.

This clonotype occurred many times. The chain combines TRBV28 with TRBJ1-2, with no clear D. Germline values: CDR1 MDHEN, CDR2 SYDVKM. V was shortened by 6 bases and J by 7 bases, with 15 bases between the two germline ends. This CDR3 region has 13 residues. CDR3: CASRTTLGSGYTF. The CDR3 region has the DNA TGTGCCAGCAGGACAACCCTGGGGTCTGGCTACACCTTC.

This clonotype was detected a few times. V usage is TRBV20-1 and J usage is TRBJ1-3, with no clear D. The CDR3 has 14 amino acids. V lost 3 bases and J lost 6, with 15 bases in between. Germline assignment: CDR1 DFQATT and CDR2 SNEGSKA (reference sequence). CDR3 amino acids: CSASSPQELNTIYF. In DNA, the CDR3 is TGCAGTGCTAGTAGTCCGCAGGAACTAAACACCATATATTTT.

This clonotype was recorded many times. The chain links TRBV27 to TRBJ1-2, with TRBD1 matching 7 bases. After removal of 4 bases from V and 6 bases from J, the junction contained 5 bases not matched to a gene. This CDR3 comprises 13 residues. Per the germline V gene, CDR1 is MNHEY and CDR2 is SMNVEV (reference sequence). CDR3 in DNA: TGTGCCAGCAGTTCCCTACAGGGGAATGGCTACACCTTC. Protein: CASSSLQGNGYTF.

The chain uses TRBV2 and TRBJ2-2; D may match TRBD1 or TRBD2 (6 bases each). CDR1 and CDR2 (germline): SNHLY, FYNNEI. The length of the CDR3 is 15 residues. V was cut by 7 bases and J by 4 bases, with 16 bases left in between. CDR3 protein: CASIPDEGGTGELFF. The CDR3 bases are TGTGCCAGCATACCTGATGAGGGGGGCACCGGGGAGCTGTTTTTT.

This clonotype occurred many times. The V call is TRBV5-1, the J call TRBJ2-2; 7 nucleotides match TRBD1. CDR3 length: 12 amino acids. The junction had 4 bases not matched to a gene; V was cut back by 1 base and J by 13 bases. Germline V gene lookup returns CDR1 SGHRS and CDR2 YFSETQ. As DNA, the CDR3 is TGCGCCAGCAGCTTGACAGGGGTTTGGCTGTTTTTT. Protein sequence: CASSLTGVWLFF.

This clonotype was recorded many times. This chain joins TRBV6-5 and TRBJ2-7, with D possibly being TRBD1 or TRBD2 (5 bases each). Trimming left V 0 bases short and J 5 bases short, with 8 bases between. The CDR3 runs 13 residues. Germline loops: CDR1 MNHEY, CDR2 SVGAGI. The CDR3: CASSYSGENEQYF. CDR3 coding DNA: TGTGCCAGCAGTTACTCGGGGGAAAACGAGCAGTACTTC.

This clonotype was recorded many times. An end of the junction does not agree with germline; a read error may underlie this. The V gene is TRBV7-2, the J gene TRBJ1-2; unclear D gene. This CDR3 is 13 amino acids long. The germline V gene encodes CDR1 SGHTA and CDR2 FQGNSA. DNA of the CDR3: TGTGCCAGCAGTTTAGGAGTTAACTATGGCTACACCTTC. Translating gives CASSLGVNYGYTF. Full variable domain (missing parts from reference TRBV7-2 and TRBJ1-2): GAGVSQSPSNKVTEKGKDVELRCDPISGHTALYWYRQSLGQGLEFLIYFQGNSAPDKSGLPSDRFSAERTGGSVSTLTIQRTQQEDSAVYLCASSLGVNYGYTFGSGTRLTVV.

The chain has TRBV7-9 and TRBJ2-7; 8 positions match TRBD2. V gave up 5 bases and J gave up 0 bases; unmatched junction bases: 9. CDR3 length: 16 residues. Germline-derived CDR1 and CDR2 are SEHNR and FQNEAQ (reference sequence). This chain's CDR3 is CASSRLKREFSYEQYF. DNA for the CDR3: TGTGCCAGCAGCAGACTTAAGCGGGAGTTCTCCTACGAGCAGTACTTC.

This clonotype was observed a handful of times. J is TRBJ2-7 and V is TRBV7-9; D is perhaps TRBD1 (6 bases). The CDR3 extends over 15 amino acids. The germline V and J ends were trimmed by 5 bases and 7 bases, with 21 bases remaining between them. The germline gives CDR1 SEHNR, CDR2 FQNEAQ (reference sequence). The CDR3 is CASSHGRDKVGEQYF. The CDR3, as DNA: TGTGCCAGCAGCCACGGTAGGGACAAGGTGGGTGAGCAGTACTTC.

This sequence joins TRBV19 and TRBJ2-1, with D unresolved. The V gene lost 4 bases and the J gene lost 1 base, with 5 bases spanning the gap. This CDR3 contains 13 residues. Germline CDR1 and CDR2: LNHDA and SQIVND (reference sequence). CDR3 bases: TGTGCCAGTAGTACCCAATCCTACAATGAGCAGTTCTTC. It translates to CASSTQSYNEQFF.

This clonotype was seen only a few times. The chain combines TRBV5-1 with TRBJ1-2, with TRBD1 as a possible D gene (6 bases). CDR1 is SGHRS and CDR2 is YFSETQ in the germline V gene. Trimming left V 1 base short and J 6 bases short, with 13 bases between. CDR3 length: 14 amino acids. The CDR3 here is CASSLSAGVHGYTF. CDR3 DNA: TGCGCCAGCAGCTTGTCGGCAGGGGTCCATGGCTACACCTTC.

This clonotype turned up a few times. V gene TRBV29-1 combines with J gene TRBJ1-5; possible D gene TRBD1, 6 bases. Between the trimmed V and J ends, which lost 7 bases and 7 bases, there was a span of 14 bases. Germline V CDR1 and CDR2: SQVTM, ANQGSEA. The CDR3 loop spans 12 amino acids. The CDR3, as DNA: TGCAGCGGGAGGGACATGAAGCAGCCCCAGCATTTT. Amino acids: CSGRDMKQPQHF.

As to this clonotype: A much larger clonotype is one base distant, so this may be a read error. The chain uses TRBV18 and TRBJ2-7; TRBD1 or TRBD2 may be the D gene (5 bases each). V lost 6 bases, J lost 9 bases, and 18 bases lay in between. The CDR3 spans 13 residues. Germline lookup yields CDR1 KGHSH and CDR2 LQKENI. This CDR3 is CASSRDVSSGQYF. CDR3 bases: TGTGCCAGCTCCCGGGACGTATCGAGCGGGCAGTACTTC.

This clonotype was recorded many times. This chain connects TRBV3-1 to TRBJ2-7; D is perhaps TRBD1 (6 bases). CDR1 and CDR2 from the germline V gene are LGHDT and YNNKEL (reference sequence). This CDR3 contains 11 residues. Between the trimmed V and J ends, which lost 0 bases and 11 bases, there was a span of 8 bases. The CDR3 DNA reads TGTGCCAGCAGCCAAGAGGGGGCCAAGTACTTC. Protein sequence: CASSQEGAKYF.

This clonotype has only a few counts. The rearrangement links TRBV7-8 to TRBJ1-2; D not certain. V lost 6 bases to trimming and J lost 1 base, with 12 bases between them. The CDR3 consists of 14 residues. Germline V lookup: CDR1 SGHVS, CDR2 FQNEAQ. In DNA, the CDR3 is TGTGCCAGCAGGAAAACCGATCTTAACTATGGCTACACCTTC. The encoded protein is CASRKTDLNYGYTF.

The CDR3 DNA follows: TGTGCCAGCAGACGCGAGACAGGGAGGAGGACCTACAATGAGCAGTTCTTC. As protein: CASRRETGRRTYNEQFF. The chain has TRBV6-1 and TRBJ2-1; tentatively, D is TRBD1 (7 bases). This CDR3 is 17 amino acids long. V was clipped by 6 bases and J by 2 bases, with 20 bases between them. CDR1 is MNHNS and CDR2 is SASEGT in the germline V gene.